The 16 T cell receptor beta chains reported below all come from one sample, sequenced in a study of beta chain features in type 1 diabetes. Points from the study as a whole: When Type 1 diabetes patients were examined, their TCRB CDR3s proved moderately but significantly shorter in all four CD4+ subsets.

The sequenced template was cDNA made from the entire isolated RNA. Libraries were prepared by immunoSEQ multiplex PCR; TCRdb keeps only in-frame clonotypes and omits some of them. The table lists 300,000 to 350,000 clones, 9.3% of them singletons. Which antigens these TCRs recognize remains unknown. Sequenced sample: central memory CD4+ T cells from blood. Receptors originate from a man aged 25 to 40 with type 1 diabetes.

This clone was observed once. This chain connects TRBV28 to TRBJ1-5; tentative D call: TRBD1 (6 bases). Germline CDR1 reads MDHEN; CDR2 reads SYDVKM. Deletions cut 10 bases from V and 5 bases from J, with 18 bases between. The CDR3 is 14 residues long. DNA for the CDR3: TGTGCCACCGCCTGGCCGGGGGCAGATCAGCCCCAGCATTTT. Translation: CATAWPGADQPQHF.

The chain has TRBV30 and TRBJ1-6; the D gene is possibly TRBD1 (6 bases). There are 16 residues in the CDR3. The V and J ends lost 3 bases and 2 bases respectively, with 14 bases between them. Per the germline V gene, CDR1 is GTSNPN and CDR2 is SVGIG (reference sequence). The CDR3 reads CAWSIPGQTYNSPLHF. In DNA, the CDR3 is TGTGCCTGGAGCATCCCCGGACAGACCTATAATTCACCCCTCCACTTT.

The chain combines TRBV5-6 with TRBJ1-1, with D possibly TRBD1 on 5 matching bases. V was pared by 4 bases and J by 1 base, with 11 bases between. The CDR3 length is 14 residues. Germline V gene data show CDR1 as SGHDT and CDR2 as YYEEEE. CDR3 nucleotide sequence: TGTGCCAGCAGCCGTCGAGACAGGAACACTGAAGCTTTCTTT. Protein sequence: CASSRRDRNTEAFF.

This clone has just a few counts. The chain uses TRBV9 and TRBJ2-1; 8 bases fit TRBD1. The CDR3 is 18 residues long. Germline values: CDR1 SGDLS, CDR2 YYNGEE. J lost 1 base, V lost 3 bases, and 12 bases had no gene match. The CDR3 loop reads CASSARQGIVTSYNEQFF. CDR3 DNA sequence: TGTGCCAGCAGCGCCCGACAGGGGATAGTTACGTCCTACAATGAGCAGTTCTTC.

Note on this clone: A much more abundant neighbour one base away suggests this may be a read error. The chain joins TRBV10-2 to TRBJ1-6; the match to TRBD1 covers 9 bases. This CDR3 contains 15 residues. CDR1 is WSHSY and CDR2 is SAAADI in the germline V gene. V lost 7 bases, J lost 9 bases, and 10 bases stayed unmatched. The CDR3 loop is CASTREGQGASPLHF. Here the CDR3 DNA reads TGCGCCAGCACCAGAGAGGGACAGGGAGCTTCACCCCTCCACTTT.

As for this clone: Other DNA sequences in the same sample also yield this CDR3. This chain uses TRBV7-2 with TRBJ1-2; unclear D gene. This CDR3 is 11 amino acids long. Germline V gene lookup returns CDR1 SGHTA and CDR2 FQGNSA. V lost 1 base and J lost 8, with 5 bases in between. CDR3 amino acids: CASSLGGGYTF. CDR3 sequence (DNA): TGTGCCAGCAGCTTAGGAGGAGGCTACACCTTC.

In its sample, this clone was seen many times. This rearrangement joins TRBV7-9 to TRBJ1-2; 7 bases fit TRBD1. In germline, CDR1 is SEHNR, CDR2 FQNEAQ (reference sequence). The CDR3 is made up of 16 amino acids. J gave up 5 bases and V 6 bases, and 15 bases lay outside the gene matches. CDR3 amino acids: CASSQQAGTAFYGYTF. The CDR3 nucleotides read TGTGCCAGCAGTCAACAGGCCGGGACAGCCTTTTATGGCTACACCTTC.

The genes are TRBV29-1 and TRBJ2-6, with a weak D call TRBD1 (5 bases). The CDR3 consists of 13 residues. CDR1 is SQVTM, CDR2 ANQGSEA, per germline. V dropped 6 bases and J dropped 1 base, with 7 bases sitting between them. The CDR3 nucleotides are TGCAGCGTCGCAGGGTCTGGGGCCAACGTCCTGACTTTC. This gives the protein CSVAGSGANVLTF.

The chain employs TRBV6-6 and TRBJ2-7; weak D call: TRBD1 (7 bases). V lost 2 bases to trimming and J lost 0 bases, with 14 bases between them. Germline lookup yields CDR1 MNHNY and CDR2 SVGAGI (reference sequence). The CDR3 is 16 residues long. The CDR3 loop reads CASSYAYRGGSYEQYF. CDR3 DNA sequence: TGTGCCAGCAGTTACGCGTACAGGGGAGGCTCCTACGAGCAGTACTTC.

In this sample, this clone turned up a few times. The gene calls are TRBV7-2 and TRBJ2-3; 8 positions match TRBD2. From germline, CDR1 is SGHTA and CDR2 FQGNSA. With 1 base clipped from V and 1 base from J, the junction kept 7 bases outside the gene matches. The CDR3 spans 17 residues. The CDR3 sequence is CASSLDPAGAGTDTQYF. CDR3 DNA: TGTGCCAGCAGCTTAGACCCAGCGGGGGCCGGCACAGATACGCAGTATTTT.

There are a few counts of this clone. The CDR3 DNA reads as TGTGCCAGCAGCTTTGGGCAGGGAACAGATACGCAGTATTTT. As protein: CASSFGQGTDTQYF. The chain combines TRBV7-6 with TRBJ2-3; D possibly corresponds to TRBD1 (5 bases). The CDR3 is 14 residues long. Per germline, CDR1 SGHVS and CDR2 FNYEAQ. V lost 3 bases to trimming and J lost 3 bases, with 10 bases between them.

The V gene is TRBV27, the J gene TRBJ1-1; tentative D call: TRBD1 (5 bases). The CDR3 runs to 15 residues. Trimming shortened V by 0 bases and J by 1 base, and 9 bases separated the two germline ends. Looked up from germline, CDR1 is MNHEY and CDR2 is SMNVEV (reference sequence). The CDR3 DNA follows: TGTGCCAGCAGTTTATCAAGGGGCCCGAACACTGAAGCTTTCTTT. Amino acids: CASSLSRGPNTEAFF.

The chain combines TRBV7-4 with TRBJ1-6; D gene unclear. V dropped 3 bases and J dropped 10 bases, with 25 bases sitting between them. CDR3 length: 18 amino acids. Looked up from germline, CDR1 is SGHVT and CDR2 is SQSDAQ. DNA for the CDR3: TGTGCCAGCAGCTTTCGGGTGGGGATAAGGGTCGGATTGTCACCCCTCCACTTT. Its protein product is CASSFRVGIRVGLSPLHF.

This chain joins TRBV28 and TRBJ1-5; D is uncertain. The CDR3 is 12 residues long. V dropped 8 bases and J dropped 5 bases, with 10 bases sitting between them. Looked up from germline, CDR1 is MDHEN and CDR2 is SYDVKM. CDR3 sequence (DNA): TGTGCCAGCTCGATCCCCTATCAGCCCCAGCATTTT. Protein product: CASSIPYQPQHF.

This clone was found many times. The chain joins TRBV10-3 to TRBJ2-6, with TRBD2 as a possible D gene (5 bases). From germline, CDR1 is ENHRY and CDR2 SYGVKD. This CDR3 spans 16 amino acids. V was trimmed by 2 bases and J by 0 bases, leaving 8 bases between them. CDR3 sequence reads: CAISESGPSGANVLTF. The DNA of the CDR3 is TGTGCCATCAGTGAGAGCGGCCCCTCTGGGGCCAACGTCCTGACTTTC.

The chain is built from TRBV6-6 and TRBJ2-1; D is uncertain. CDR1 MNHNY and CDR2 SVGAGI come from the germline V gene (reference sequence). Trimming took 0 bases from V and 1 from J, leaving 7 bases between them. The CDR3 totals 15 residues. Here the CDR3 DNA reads TGTGCCAGCAGTTACTCTGACCAATCCTACAATGAGCAGTTCTTC. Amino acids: CASSYSDQSYNEQFF.